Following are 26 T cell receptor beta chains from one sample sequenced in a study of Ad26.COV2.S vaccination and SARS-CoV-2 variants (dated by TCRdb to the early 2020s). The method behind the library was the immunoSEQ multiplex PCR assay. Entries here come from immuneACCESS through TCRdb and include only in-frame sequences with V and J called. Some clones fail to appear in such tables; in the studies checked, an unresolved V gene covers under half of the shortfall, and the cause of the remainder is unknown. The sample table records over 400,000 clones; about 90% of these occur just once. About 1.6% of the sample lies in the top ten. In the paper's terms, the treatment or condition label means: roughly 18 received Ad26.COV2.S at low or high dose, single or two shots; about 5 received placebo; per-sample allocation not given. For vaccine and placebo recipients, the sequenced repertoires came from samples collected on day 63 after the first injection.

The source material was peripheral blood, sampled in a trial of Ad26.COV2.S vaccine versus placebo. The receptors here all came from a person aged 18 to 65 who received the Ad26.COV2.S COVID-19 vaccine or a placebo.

CDR3 amino acids: CASSNNRGYNEQFF. The CDR3 nucleotides read TGTGCCAGCAGCAATAACAGGGGCTACAATGAGCAGTTCTTC. The chain carries TRBV5-6 and TRBJ2-1; the match to TRBD1 covers 7 bases. CDR1 is SGHDT and CDR2 is YYEEEE in the germline V gene. The CDR3 covers 14 residues. The V segment lost 4 bases and the J segment 3 bases; nucleotides outside the gene matches: 4. Combining the CDR3 with reference TRBV5-6 and TRBJ2-1 gives the whole variable domain DAGVTQSPTHLIKTRGQQVTLRCSPKSGHDTVSWYQQALGQGPQFIFQYYEEEERQRGNFPDRFSGHQFPNYSSELNVNALLLGDSALYLCASSNNRGYNEQFFGPGTRLTVL.

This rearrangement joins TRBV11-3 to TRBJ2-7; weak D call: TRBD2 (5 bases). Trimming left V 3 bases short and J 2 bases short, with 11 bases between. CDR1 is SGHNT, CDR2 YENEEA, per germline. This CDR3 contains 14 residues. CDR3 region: CASSFSGPAYEQYF. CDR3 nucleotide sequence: TGTGCCAGCAGCTTCAGCGGTCCTGCCTACGAGCAGTACTTC. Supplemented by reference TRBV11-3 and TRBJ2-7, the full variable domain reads EAGVVQSPRYKIIEKKQPVAFWCNPISGHNTLYWYLQNLGQGPELLIRYENEEAVDDSQLPKDRFSAERLKGVDSTLKIQPAELGDSAVYLCASSFSGPAYEQYFGPGTRLTVT.

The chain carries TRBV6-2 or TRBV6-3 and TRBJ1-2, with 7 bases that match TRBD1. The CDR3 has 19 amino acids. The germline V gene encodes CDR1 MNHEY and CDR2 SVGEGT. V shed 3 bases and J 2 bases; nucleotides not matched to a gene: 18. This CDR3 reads CASSYRTGTVGAQNYGYTF. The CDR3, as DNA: TGTGCCAGCAGTTATCGAACCGGGACAGTAGGCGCCCAAAACTATGGCTACACCTTC.

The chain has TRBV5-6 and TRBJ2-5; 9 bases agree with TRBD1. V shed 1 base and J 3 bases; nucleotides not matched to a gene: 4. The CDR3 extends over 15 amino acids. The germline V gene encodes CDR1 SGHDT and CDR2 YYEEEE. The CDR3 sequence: CASSLSGTGKETQYF. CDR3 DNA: TGTGCCAGCAGCTTGTCCGGGACAGGGAAAGAGACCCAGTACTTC.

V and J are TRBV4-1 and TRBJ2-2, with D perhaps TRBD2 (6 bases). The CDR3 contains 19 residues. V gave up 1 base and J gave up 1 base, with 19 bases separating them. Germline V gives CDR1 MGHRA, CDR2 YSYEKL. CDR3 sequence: CASSQAPPGLRGNTGELFF. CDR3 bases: TGCGCCAGCAGCCAAGCCCCCCCGGGGCTGCGGGGGAACACCGGGGAGCTGTTTTTT.

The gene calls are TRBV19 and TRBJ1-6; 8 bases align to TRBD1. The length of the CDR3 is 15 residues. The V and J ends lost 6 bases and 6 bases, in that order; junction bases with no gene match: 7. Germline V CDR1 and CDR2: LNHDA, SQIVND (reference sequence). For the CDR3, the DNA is TGTGCCAGTAGCATTGCGACAGGGGCTAATTCACCCCTCCACTTT. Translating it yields CASSIATGANSPLHF.

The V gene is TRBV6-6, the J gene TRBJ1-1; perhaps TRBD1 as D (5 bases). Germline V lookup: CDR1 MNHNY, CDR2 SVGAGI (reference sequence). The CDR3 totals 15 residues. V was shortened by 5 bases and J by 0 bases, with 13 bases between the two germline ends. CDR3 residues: CASSTSGRVNTEAFF. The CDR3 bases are TGTGCCAGCAGTACCTCGGGGCGAGTGAACACTGAAGCTTTCTTT.

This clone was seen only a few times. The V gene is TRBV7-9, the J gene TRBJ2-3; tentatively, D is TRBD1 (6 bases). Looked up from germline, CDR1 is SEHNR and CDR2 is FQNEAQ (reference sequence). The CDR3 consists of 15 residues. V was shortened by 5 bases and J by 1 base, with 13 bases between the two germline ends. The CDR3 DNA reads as TGTGCCAGCAGCATTAGGACAGCCGGCACAGATACGCAGTATTTT. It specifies CASSIRTAGTDTQYF.

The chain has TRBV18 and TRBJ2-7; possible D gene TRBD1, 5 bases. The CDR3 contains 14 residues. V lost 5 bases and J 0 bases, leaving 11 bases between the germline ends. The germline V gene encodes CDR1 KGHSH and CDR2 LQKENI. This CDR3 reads CASSRGFGSYEQYF. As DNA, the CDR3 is TGTGCCAGCTCAAGGGGTTTCGGCTCCTACGAGCAGTACTTC.

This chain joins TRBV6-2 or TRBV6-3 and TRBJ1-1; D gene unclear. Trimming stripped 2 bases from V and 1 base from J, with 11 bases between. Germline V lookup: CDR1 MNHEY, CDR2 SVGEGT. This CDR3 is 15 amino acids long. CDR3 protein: CASSYHQAGNTEAFF. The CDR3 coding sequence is TGTGCCAGCAGTTACCATCAGGCTGGGAACACTGAAGCTTTCTTT.

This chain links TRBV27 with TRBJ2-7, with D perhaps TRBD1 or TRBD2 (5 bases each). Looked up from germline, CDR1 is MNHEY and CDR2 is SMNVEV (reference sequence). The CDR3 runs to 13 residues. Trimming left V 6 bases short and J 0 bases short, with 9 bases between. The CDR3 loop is CASREGISYEQYF. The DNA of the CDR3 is TGTGCCAGCAGAGAGGGGATCTCCTACGAGCAGTACTTC.

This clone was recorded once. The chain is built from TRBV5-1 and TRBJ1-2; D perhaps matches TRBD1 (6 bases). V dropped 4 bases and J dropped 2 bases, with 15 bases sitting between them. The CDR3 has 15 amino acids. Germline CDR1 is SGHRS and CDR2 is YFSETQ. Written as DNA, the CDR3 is TGCGCCAGCAGCCTCTCAGGGGAAGGGAACTATGGCTACACCTTC. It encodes CASSLSGEGNYGYTF.

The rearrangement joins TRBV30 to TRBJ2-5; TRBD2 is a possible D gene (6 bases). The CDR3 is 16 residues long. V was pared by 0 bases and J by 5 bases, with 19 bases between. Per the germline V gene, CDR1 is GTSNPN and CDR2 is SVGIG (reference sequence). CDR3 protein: CAWSVGTPGFSETQYF. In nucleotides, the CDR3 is TGTGCCTGGAGTGTGGGGACTCCAGGCTTTTCCGAGACCCAGTACTTC.

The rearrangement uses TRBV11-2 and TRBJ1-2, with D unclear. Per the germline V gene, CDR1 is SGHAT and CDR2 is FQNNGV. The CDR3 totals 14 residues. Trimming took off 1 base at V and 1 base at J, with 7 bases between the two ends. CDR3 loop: CASSLGGVNYGYTF. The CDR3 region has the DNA TGTGCCAGCAGCTTAGGGGGAGTTAACTATGGCTACACCTTC.

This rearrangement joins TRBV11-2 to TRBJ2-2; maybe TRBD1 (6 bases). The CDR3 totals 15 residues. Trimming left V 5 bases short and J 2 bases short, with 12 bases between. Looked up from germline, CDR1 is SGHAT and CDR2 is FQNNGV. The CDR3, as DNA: TGTGCCAGCAGCACTCCACAGGGCAACACCGGGGAGCTGTTTTTT. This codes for CASSTPQGNTGELFF.

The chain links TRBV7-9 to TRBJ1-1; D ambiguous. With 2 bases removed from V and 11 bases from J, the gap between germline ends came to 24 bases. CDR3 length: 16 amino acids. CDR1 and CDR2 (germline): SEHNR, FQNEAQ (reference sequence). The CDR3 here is CASSLTSAANHLGAFF. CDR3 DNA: TGTGCCAGCAGCTTAACGTCGGCAGCGAACCACTTAGGGGCTTTCTTT. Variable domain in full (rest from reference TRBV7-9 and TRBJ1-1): DTGVSQNPRHKITKRGQNVTFRCDPISEHNRLYWYRQTLGQGPEFLTYFQNEAQLEKSRLLSDRFSAERPKGSFSTLEIQRTEQGDSAMYLCASSLTSAANHLGAFFGQGTRLTVV.

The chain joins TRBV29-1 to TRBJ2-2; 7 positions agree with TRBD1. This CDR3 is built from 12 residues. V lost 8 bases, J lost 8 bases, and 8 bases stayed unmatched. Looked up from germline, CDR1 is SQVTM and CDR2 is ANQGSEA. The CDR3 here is CSFWDSLGELFF. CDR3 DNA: TGCAGCTTTTGGGACAGCCTGGGGGAGCTGTTTTTT.

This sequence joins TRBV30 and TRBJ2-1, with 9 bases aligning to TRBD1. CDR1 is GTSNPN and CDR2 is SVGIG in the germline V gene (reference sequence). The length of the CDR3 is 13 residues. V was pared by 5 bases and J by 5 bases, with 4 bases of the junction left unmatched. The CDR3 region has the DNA TGTGCCTGGGCCGGGACAGGGAACAATGAGCAGTTCTTC. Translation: CAWAGTGNNEQFF.

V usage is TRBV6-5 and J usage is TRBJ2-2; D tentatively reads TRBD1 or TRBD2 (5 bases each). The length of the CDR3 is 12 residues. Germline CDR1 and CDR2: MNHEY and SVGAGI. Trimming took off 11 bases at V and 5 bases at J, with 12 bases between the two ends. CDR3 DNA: TGTGCCGCCGGGGCAGGGACCGGGGAGCTGTTTTTT. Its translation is CAAGAGTGELFF.

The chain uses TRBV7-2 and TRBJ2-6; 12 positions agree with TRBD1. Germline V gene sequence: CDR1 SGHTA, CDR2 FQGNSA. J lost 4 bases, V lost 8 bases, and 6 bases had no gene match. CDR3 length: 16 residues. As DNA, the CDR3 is TGTGCCAGCGGGACAGGGGGCGCGGTAGGGGCCAACGTCCTGACTTTC. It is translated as CASGTGGAVGANVLTF.

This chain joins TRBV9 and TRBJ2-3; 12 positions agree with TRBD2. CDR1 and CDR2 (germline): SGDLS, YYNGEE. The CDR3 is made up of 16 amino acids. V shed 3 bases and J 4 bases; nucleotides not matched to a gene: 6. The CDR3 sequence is CASSGPSGGAADTQYF. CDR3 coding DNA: TGTGCCAGCAGCGGACCTAGCGGGGGGGCCGCAGATACGCAGTATTTT.

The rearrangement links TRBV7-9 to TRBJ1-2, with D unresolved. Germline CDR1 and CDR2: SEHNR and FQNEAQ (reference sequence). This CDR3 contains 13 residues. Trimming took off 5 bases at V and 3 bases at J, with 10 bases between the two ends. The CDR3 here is CASSPGADYGYTF. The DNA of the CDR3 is TGTGCCAGCAGCCCAGGTGCGGACTATGGCTACACCTTC.

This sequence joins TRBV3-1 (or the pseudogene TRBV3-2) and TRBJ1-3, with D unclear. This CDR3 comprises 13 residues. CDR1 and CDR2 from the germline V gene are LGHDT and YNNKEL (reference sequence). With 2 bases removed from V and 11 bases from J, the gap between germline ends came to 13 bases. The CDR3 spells CASSQQDYTPIYF. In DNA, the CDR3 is TGTGCCAGCAGCCAACAGGACTATACCCCCATATATTTT.

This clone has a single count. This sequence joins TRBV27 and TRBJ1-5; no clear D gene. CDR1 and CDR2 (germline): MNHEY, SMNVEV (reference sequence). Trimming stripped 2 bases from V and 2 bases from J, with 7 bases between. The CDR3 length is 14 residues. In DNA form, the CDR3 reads TGTGCCAGCAGTTTAAACCTACGCAATCAGCCCCAGCATTTT. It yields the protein CASSLNLRNQPQHF.

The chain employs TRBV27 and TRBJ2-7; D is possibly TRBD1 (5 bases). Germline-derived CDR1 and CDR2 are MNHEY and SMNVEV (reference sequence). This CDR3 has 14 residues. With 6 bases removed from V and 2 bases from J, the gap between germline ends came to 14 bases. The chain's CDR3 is CASRLTRQTYEQYF. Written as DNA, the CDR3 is TGTGCCAGCAGACTGACCCGACAGACCTACGAGCAGTACTTC.

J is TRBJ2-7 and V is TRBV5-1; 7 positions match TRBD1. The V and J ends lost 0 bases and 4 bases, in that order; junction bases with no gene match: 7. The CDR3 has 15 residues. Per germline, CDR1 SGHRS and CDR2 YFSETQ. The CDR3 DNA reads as TGCGCCAGCAGCTTGGCCGGGACAGCCCCGTACGAGCAGTACTTC. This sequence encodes CASSLAGTAPYEQYF.